This T cell receptor (beta chain) was captured by sequencing in a study of post-analysis software for immune sequencing data. Study as a whole: Multiple sclerosis in the patients followed relapsing-remitting, secondary progressive and progressive-relapsing courses. Study-wide results and limits: Four or five TRBV segments, TRBV5-6, TRBV5-1 and TRBV20-1 among them, were found more frequent in patients than controls. Compared against controls, patients with multiple sclerosis displayed significantly lower normalized Chao1 diversity.

Every TCR beta cDNA library bore unique molecular identifiers. Roughly 0.5 million cDNA molecules were obtained from 1 to 10 million T cells. TCRdb re-derived calls from the PCR reads in MiXCR, one entry per CDR3 protein. Altogether roughly 400,000 distinct CDR3 sequences are present, less than 40% being singletons, with the ten largest covering about 7.6%. Worth noting for this clonotype: Its antigen is not known.

The germline V gene encodes CDR1 SQVTM and CDR2 ANQGSEA. This CDR3 has 15 amino acids. Trimming at V came to 4 bases and at J to 11 bases, leaving 18 bases not matched to a gene. The chain has TRBV29-1 and TRBJ1-1; 8 nucleotides align to TRBD1. This TCR came from a girl aged 2 to 9 with multiple sclerosis. Sample: blood. The CDR3 DNA follows: TGCAGCGTTGGCCTCAGGGGGCTTAACGATCCGACGGCTTTCTTT. It specifies CSVGLRGLNDPTAFF. Variable domain in full (rest from reference TRBV29-1 and TRBJ1-1): SAVISQKPSRDICQRGTSLTIQCQVDSQVTMMFWYRQQPGQSLTLIATANQGSEATYESGFVIDKFPISRPNLTFSTLTVSNMSPEDSSIYLCSVGLRGLNDPTAFFGQGTRLTVV.